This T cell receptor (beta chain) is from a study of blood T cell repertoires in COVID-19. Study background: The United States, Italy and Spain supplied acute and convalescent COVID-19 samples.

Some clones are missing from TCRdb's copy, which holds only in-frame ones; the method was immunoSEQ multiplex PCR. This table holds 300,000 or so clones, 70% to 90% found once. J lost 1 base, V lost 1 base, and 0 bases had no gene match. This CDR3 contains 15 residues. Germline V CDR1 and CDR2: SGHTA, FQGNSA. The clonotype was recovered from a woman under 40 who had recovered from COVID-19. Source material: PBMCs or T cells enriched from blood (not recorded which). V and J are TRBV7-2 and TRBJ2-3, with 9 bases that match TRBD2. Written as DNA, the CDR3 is TGTGCCAGCAGCTTAGGACTAGCGGGCACAGATACGCAGTATTTT. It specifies CASSLGLAGTDTQYF.